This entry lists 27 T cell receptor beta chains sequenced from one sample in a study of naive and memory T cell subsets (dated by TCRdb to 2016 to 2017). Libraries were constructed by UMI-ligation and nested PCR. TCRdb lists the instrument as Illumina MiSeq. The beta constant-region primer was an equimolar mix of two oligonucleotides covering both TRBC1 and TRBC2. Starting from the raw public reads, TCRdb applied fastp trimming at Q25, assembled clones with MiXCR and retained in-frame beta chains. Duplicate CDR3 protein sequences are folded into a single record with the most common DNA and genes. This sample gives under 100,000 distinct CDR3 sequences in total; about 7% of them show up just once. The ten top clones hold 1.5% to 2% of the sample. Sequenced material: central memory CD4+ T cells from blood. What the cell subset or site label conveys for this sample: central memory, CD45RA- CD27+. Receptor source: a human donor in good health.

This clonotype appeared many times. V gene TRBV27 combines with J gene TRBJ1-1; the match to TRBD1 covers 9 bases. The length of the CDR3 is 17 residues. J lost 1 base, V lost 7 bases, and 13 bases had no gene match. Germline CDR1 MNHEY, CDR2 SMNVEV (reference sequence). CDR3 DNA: TGTGCCAGCACCCCAGGACAGGGGTCAGCAAGGAACACTGAAGCTTTCTTT. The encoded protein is CASTPGQGSARNTEAFF.

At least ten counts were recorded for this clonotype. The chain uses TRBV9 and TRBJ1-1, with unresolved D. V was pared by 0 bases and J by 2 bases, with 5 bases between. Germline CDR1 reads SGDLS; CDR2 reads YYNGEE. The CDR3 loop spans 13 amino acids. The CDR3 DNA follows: TGTGCCAGCAGCGTAGAAGGCAACACTGAAGCTTTCTTT. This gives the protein CASSVEGNTEAFF.

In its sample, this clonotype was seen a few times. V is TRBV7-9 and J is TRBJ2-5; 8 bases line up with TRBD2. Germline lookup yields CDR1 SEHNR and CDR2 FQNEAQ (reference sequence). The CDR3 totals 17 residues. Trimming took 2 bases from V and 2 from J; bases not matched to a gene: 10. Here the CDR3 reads CASSLKGRGGRQETQYF. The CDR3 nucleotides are TGTGCCAGCAGCTTAAAGGGCCGGGGGGGACGGCAAGAGACCCAGTACTTC. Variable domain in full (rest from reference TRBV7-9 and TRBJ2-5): DTGVSQNPRHKITKRGQNVTFRCDPISEHNRLYWYRQTLGQGPEFLTYFQNEAQLEKSRLLSDRFSAERPKGSFSTLEIQRTEQGDSAMYLCASSLKGRGGRQETQYFGPGTRLLVL.

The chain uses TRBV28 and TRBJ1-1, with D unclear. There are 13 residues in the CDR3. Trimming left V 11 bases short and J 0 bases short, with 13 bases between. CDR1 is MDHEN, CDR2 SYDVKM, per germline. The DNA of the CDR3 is TGTGCCGGCGCTGGACGTATGAACACTGAAGCTTTCTTT. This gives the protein CAGAGRMNTEAFF.

The CDR3 protein is CASSSTGGNNSPLHF. The CDR3 DNA is TGTGCCAGCAGCTCGACAGGGGGCAATAATTCACCCCTCCACTTT. V gene TRBV7-3 combines with J gene TRBJ1-6; the match to TRBD1 covers 10 bases. Germline V CDR1 and CDR2: SGHTA, FQGTGA. The junction had 2 bases not matched to a gene; V was cut back by 4 bases and J by 5 bases. The CDR3 is 15 amino acids.

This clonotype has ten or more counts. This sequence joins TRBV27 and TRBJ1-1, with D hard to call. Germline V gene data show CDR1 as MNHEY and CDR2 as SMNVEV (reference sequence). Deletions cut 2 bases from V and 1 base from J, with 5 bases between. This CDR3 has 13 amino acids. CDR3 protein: CASSLLGNTEAFF. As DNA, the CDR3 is TGTGCCAGCAGTTTACTGGGGAACACTGAAGCTTTCTTT.

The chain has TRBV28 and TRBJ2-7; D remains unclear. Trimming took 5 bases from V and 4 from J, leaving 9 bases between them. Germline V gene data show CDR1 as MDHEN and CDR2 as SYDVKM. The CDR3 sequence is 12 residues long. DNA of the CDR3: TGTGCCAGCAGTCCCGGACCGTACGAGCAGTACTTC. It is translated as CASSPGPYEQYF. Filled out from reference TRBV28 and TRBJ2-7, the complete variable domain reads DVKVTQSSRYLVKRTGEKVFLECVQDMDHENMFWYRQDPGLGLRLIYFSYDVKMKEKGDIPEGYSVSREKKERFSLILESASTNQTSMYLCASSPGPYEQYFGPGTRLTVT.

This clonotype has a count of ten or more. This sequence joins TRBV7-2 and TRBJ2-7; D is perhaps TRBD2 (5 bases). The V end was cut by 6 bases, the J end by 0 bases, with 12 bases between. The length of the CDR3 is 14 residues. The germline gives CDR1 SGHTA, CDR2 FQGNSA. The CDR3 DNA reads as TGTGCCAGCAGACAAGGACTGAGCTCCTACGAGCAGTACTTC. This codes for CASRQGLSSYEQYF.

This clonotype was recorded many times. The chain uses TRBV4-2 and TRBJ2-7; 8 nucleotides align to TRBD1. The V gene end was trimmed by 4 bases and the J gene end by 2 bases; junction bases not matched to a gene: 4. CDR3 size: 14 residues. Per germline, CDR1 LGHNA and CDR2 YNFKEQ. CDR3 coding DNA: TGTGCCAGCAGCCCCCGACAGGGGCCCTACGAGCAGTACTTC. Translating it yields CASSPRQGPYEQYF.

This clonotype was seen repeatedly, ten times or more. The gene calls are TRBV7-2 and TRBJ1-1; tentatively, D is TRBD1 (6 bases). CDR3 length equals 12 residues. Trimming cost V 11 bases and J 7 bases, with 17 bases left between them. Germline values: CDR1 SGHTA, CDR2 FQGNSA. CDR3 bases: TGTGCCGAAATACTAGGGGGGTTTGAAGCTTTCTTT. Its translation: CAEILGGFEAFF.

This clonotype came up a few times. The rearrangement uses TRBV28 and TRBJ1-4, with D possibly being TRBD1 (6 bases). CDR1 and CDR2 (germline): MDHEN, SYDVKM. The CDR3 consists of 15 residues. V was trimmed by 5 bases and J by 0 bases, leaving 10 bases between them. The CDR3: CASSPQGATNEKLFF. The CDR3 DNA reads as TGTGCCAGCAGTCCACAGGGTGCAACTAATGAAAAACTGTTTTTT.

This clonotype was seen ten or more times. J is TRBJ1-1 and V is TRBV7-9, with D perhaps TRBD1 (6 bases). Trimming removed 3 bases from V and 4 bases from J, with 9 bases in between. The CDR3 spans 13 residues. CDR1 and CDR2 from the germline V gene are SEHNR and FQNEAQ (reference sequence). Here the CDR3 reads CASSLRGGTEAFF. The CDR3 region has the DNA TGTGCCAGCAGCTTGAGGGGGGGCACTGAAGCTTTCTTT.

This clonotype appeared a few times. CDR3 DNA: TGCAGTGCTAGAGACGCCAAGGGGCAGAGTATCGGCATTCAGTACTTC. This encodes CSARDAKGQSIGIQYF. V and J are TRBV20-1 and TRBJ2-4; maybe TRBD1 (5 bases). The germline CDR1 and CDR2 sequences are DFQATT and SNEGSKA (reference sequence). V was pared by 0 bases and J by 9 bases, with 21 bases between. CDR3 length equals 16 residues.

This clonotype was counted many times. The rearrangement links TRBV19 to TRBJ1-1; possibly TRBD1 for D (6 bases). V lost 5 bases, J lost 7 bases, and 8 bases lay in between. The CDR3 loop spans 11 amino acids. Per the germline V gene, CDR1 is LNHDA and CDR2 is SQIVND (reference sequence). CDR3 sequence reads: CASSAQGEAFF. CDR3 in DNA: TGTGCCAGTAGTGCACAGGGTGAAGCTTTCTTT.

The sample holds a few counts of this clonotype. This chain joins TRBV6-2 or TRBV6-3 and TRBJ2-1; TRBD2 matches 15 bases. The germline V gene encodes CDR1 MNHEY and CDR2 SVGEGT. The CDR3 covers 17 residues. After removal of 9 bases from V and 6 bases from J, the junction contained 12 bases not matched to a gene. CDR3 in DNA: TGTGCCAGTAGGACTAGCGGGGGGGCGGTATCGTTCAATGAGCAGTTCTTC. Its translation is CASRTSGGAVSFNEQFF.

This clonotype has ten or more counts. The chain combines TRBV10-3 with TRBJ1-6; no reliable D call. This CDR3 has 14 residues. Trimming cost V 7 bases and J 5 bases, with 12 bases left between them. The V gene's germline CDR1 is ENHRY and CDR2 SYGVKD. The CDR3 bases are TGTGCCATCAAAAGGACGGCCGATAATTCACCCCTCCACTTT. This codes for CAIKRTADNSPLHF.

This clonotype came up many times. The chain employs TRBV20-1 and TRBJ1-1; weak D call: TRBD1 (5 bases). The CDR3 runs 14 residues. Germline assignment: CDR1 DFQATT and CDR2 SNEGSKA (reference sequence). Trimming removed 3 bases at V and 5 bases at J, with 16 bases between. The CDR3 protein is CSASPSVGETEAFF. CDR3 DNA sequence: TGCAGTGCTAGTCCTTCAGTGGGGGAAACTGAAGCTTTCTTT.

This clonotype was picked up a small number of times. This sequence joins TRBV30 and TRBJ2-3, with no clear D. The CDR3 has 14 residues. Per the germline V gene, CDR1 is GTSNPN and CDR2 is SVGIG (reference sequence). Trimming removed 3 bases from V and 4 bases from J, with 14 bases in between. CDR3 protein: CAWRTGLGPDTQYF. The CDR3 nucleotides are TGTGCCTGGAGGACGGGTTTGGGCCCAGATACGCAGTATTTT.

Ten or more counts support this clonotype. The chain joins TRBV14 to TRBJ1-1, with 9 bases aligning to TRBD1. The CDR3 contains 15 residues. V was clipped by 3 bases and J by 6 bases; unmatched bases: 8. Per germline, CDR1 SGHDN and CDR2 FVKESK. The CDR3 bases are TGTGCCAGCAGCCATAACAGGGGGCTTGTGGCTGAAGCTTTCTTT. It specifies CASSHNRGLVAEAFF.

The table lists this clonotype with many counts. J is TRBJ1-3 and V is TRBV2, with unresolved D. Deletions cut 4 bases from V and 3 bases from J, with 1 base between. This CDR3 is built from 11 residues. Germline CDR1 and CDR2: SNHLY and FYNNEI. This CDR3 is CASSVGNTIYF. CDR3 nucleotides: TGTGCCAGCAGTGTTGGAAACACCATATATTTT. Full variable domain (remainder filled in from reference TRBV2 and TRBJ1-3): EPEVTQTPSHQVTQMGQEVILRCVPISNHLYFYWYRQILGQKVEFLVSFYNNEISEKSEIFDDQFSVERPDGSNFTLKIRSTKLEDSAMYFCASSVGNTIYFGEGSWLTVV.

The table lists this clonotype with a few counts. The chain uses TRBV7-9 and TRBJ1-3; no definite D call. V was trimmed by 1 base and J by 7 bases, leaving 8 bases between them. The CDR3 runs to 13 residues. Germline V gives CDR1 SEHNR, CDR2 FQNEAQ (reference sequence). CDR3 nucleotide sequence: TGTGCCAGCAGCTTAGGCAGATCCAACACCATATATTTT. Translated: CASSLGRSNTIYF. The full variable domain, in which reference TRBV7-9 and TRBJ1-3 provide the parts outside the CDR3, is DTGVSQNPRHKITKRGQNVTFRCDPISEHNRLYWYRQTLGQGPEFLTYFQNEAQLEKSRLLSDRFSAERPKGSFSTLEIQRTEQGDSAMYLCASSLGRSNTIYFGEGSWLTVV.

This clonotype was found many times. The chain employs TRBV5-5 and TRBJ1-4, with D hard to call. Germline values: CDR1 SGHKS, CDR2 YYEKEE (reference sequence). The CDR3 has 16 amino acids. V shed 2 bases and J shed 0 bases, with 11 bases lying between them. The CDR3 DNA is TGTGCCAGCAGCTTTAGGGTCCGGGCAACTAATGAAAAACTGTTTTTT. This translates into CASSFRVRATNEKLFF.

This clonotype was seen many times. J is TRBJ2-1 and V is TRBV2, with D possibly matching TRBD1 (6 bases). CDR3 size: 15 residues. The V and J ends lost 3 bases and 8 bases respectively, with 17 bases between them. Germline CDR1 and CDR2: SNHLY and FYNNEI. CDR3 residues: CASSEPGARAYEQFF. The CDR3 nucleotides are TGTGCCAGCAGTGAGCCAGGGGCACGAGCATATGAGCAGTTCTTC.

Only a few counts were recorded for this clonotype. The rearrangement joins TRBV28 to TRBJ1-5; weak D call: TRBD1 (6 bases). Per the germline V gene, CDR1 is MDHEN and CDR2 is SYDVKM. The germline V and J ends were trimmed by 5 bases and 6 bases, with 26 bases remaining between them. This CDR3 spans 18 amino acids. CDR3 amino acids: CASSGEQGLIILRQPQHF. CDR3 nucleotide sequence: TGTGCCAGCAGTGGGGAACAGGGTTTAATTATCCTGCGTCAGCCCCAGCATTTT.

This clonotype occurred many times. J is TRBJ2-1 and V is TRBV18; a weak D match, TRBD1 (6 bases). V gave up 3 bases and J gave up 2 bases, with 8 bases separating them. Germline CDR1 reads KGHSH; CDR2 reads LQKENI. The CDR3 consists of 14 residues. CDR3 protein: CASSPQGTYNEQFF. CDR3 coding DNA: TGTGCCAGCTCACCGCAGGGGACCTACAATGAGCAGTTCTTC.

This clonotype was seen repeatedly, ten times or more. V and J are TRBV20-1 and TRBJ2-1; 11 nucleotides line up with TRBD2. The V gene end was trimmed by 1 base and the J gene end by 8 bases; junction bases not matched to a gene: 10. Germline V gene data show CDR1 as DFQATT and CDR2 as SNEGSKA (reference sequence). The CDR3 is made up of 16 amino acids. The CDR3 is CSARVPLAGGTHEQFF. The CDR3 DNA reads TGCAGTGCTAGAGTCCCCCTAGCGGGAGGTACCCATGAGCAGTTCTTC.

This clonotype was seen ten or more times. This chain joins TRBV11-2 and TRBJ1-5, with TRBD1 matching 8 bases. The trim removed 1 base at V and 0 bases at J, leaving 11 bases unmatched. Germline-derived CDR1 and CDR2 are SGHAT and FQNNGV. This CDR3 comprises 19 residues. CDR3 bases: TGTGCCAGCAGCTTAGGTCCGGGGACAGGATTATATAGCAATCAGCCCCAGCATTTT. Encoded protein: CASSLGPGTGLYSNQPQHF.